This T cell receptor (beta chain) is drawn from a study of glioma-infiltrating T cells after dendritic cell vaccination (dated by TCRdb to 2016 to 2018). In terms of the full investigation: A cohort of about 15 glioblastoma patients from Phase I and II dendritic cell vaccination trials was included, of whom 9 were newly diagnosed and 6 had recurrent disease. Between about 2003 and 2012, patients were given autologous tumor lysate-pulsed dendritic cell vaccination. Three intradermal dendritic cell vaccine injections were administered to patients at biweekly intervals in the arm below the axilla. Survival after dendritic cell vaccination was correlated with TCR sequencing metrics, such as TIL content and the overlap between tumor and blood repertoires. In glioblastoma patients vaccinated with dendritic cells, deep sequencing of TCR beta CDR3 regions served to measure tumor-infiltrating lymphocyte content and to compare repertoires between tumor and blood. The vaccine consisted of monocyte-derived dendritic cells cultured about 7 days with IL-4 and GM-CSF, then pulsed overnight with autologous tumor lysate.

Of note for this clone: There is no known antigen for this receptor. Within one base of it there is no much larger clone, and no base qualities were kept.

Overall study outcomes, separate from this receptor: The cohort was small and heterogeneous, few patients had complete blood and tumor sets, and even fewer had initial-recurrent tumor pairs. The response model built on TCR overlap across three groups was characterized as speculative, with prospective validation still needed. No direct relationship between TCR clonality and survival was found, suggesting that a diverse polyclonal response may matter. Higher estimated pretreatment TIL content predicted longer time to progression and overall survival after dendritic cell vaccination.

CDR1 MGHRA and CDR2 YSYEKL were looked up in the germline V gene. The CDR3 goes from the cysteine to the phenylalanine over 16 residues. Only the CDR3 portion is preserved as DNA: 48 bases, with reading frame beginning at the first base. Compared with germline, V lacks 4 bases and J lacks 6 bases; bases without a gene match: 10. Using the immunoSEQ assay, TCRB CDR3 regions were amplified from roughly 1.8 micrograms of genomic DNA, or from all available DNA when less than that was on hand. Multiplex PCR used 60 forward primers for TCR V beta segments and 13 reverse primers for J beta segments. To estimate the number of reads per starting template, synthetic control templates were added to each sample at limiting dilution. Sequencing produced 87 bp reads on the Illumina HiSeq System. As for the authors' bioinformatics: To remove PCR and sequencing errors, closely related sequences were merged with a nearest neighbor algorithm. TCR overlap was defined as the percentage of unique tumor TCR beta sequences that were also present in the same patient's peripheral blood. In TCRdb, the immuneACCESS table is reduced to in-frame sequences with V and J assigned. These tables do not hold every clone; where another copy was compared, an unresolved V gene accounts for under half, and the others remain unexplained. The D gene and trimming were derived from the DNA, and the V and J assignments and clone size from that table. This sample holds 50,000 to 75,000 clones; under 90% were observed only once. The ten largest clones take up roughly 10% of the sample.

The time point label here, explained by the study, means: after dendritic cell vaccination, including at tumor progression/relapse. Selection of patients required sufficient residual fresh-frozen tumor tissue and over two years of available survival data. None of the glioblastoma patients carried an isocitrate dehydrogenase mutation, although molecular status otherwise varied. PBMC collection took place before vaccination, two weeks after the third vaccination, and at tumor progression if progression occurred. Genomic DNA was extracted with the Qiagen DNeasy Blood extraction Kit. The sequence joins TRBV4-1 to TRBJ2-2, with TRBD1 matching 8 junction bases. Source: blood, taken after dendritic cell vaccination. The sequence came from a human donor with glioblastoma. The sequenced DNA: TGCGCCAGCAGCCCGGCAGATCAGGGGGCTGCCGGGGAGCTGTTTTTT. The encoded protein is CASSPADQGAAGELFF.